Below are 15 T cell receptor beta chains sequenced from a single sample in a study of Japanese encephalitis immunity and Zika vaccine responses. Each CDR3 protein is one row after TCRdb ran MiXCR on the 5' RACE reads. The table lists 1,500 to 2,000 distinct CDR3 sequences, about 6% of them singletons. For 5 to 6 days, PBMCs labeled with CFSE were cultured with peptide pools at roughly 1 ug/mL each. Unfixed live CD56-CD19-CD16-CD3+CD4+ CFSE-low cells were sorted as proliferating CD4 T cells. Sequenced material: antigen-activated CD4+ T cells from blood, cultured, taken during a Zika inactivated vaccine study. The receptors originated from an adult woman who received an inactivated Zika virus vaccine.

This clonotype was detected only a few times. CDR3 bases: TGCAGTGCTAGTCGGTCAGTCGGGGGCGAGCAGTACTTC. Protein product: CSASRSVGGEQYF. The chain combines TRBV20-1 with TRBJ2-7, with a weak D call TRBD2 (6 bases). V was trimmed by 3 bases and J by 6 bases, leaving 15 bases between them. The length of the CDR3 is 13 residues. The germline V gene has CDR1 DFQATT and CDR2 SNEGSKA (reference sequence).

This clonotype is termed medium-sized (0.01 to 0.1%). The CDR3 protein is CAISESNRWYEQYF. CDR3 nucleotides: TGTGCCATCAGTGAGTCGAACCGCTGGTACGAGCAGTACTTC. The chain is built from TRBV10-3 and TRBJ2-7; D is unclear. Germline V lookup: CDR1 ENHRY, CDR2 SYGVKD. The V and J ends lost 0 bases and 4 bases respectively, with 10 bases between them. The CDR3 runs to 14 residues.

Only a few counts were recorded for this clonotype. CDR3 DNA sequence: TGTGCCAGCAGACGAACCGGGACCAAGGACAGGGGGGGGGACACTGAAGCTTTCTTT. It specifies CASRRTGTKDRGGDTEAFF. The V gene is TRBV7-9, the J gene TRBJ1-1; TRBD1 aligns across 10 bases. Germline V gene data show CDR1 as SEHNR and CDR2 as FQNEAQ (reference sequence). The CDR3 consists of 19 residues. Losses at the gene ends were 6 bases for V and 3 bases for J; bases not matched to a gene: 19.

J is TRBJ1-4 and V is TRBV5-1, with D possibly being TRBD1 (5 bases). Germline CDR1 reads SGHRS; CDR2 reads YFSETQ. V was shortened by 3 bases and J by 8 bases, with 11 bases between the two germline ends. The CDR3 loop spans 13 amino acids. Written as DNA, the CDR3 is TGCGCCAGCAGCTACCGGGAGGGGGAAAAACTGTTTTTT. This translates into CASSYREGEKLFF.

Worth noting for this clonotype: A much larger clone lies a single base off, so this may be a read error. This rearrangement joins TRBV25-1 to TRBJ2-5; D unclear. V shed 2 bases and J shed 7 bases, with 11 bases lying between them. Germline CDR1 reads MGHDK; CDR2 reads SYGVNS. The CDR3 has 13 residues. The CDR3 nucleotides are TGTGCCAGCAGTGAAAAAACTTACGTGACCCAGTACTTC. It is translated as CASSEKTYVTQYF.

This clonotype qualifies as medium-sized. The CDR3 DNA is TGCGCCAGCAGCCCGATGGGGGACTATGGCTACACCTTC. This encodes CASSPMGDYGYTF. The V and J genes are TRBV5-1 and TRBJ1-2; possible D gene TRBD1, 5 bases. V gave up 4 bases and J gave up 3 bases, with 10 bases separating them. The CDR3 is 13 amino acids. CDR1 and CDR2 from the germline V gene are SGHRS and YFSETQ.

By share of the sample, this clonotype is medium-sized. V gene TRBV7-9 combines with J gene TRBJ2-2; D is unclear. The CDR3 loop spans 15 amino acids. V was pared by 2 bases and J by 5 bases, with 12 bases between. In germline, CDR1 is SEHNR, CDR2 FQNEAQ (reference sequence). The CDR3 region is CASSLQITQTGELFF. As DNA, the CDR3 is TGTGCCAGCAGCTTACAGATTACCCAGACCGGGGAGCTGTTTTTT.

This clonotype was seen more than once but under ten times. This chain joins TRBV30 and TRBJ2-6, with D hard to call. This CDR3 has 13 residues. V was trimmed by 3 bases and J by 4 bases, leaving 7 bases between them. Germline CDR1 GTSNPN, CDR2 SVGIG (reference sequence). The CDR3 here is CAWRASGANVLTF. CDR3 bases: TGTGCCTGGAGGGCGTCCGGGGCCAACGTCCTGACTTTC.

A few counts support this clonotype. J is TRBJ2-1 and V is TRBV7-9; possibly TRBD2 for D (6 bases). Deletions cut 5 bases from V and 4 bases from J, with 12 bases between. CDR1 and CDR2 (germline): SEHNR, FQNEAQ (reference sequence). The length of the CDR3 is 14 residues. CDR3: CASSPAGRYNEQFF. The CDR3 DNA reads TGTGCCAGCAGCCCAGCGGGCCGGTACAATGAGCAGTTCTTC.

Only a few counts were recorded for this clonotype. The V call is TRBV20-1, the J call TRBJ2-4; D not resolved. Germline V lookup: CDR1 DFQATT, CDR2 SNEGSKA (reference sequence). V was trimmed by 1 base and J by 7 bases, leaving 14 bases between them. The CDR3 loop spans 14 amino acids. CDR3 sequence reads: CSARAQIRWNIQYF. The CDR3 DNA sequence: TGCAGTGCTAGAGCTCAGATCCGTTGGAACATTCAGTACTTC.

The CDR3 DNA is TGCAGTGCTAGAGACCCCCAGGGGGCAGGGGAGACCCAGTACTTC. It encodes CSARDPQGAGETQYF. V and J are TRBV20-1 and TRBJ2-5; 8 bases are shared with TRBD1. Germline values: CDR1 DFQATT, CDR2 SNEGSKA (reference sequence). The CDR3 has 15 residues. The trim removed 0 bases at V and 5 bases at J, leaving 8 bases unmatched.

The sample holds a few counts of this clonotype. The gene calls are TRBV24-1 and TRBJ1-4; 8 nucleotides align to TRBD1. Germline V gene data show CDR1 as KGHDR and CDR2 as SFDVKD. The CDR3 consists of 12 residues. With V trimmed by 4 bases and J by 10 bases, 1 base remained unmatched. The CDR3 sequence: CATSETGGKLFF. As DNA, the CDR3 is TGTGCCACCAGTGAAACAGGGGGAAAACTGTTTTTT.

Ten or more counts support this clonotype. The genes are TRBV5-1 and TRBJ2-7, with 9 bases matching TRBD1. Germline-derived CDR1 and CDR2 are SGHRS and YFSETQ. The CDR3 length is 15 residues. V lost 0 bases to trimming and J lost 6 bases; unmatched junction nucleotides: 7. In nucleotides, the CDR3 is TGCGCCAGCAGCTTGGGGGGGACAGGGTCCCGCGAGCAGTACTTC. It specifies CASSLGGTGSREQYF.

This clonotype is medium-sized (0.01 to 0.1%) by share. The rearrangement joins TRBV4-2 to TRBJ2-1, with D unresolved. V lost 0 bases, J lost 5 bases, and 26 bases lay in between. This CDR3 is 20 amino acids long. From germline, CDR1 is LGHNA and CDR2 YNFKEQ. The CDR3 DNA is TGTGCCAGCAGCCAAGATTTCGCCCCGTCCCTGGCAGTCACGCACAATGAGCAGTTCTTC. It translates to CASSQDFAPSLAVTHNEQFF.

This clonotype has a handful of counts. The chain employs TRBV2 and TRBJ1-1; D ambiguous. This CDR3 comprises 15 residues. CDR1 and CDR2 from the germline V gene are SNHLY and FYNNEI. With 6 bases removed from V and 4 bases from J, the gap between germline ends came to 18 bases. DNA for the CDR3: TGTGCCAGCAGCACGGACGCTCTCTTGGGCACTGAAGCTTTCTTT. It codes for CASSTDALLGTEAFF.